This T cell receptor beta chain was recorded in a study of beta chain features in type 1 diabetes. Notes on the study in general: Shorter templates might be favored by PCR, equally in patients and controls. Comparison showed that naive, central memory and Treg TCRB repertoires appeared more similar among patients than among healthy donors. More deletions and fewer insertions at VDJ junctions were seen in type 1 diabetes patients.

TCRB transcripts that were expressed got sequenced, as all of the isolated RNA had been reverse transcribed. Sequencing was performed with immunoSEQ multiplex PCR; in TCRdb, only in-frame clones are kept and a portion is missing. The sample consists of roughly 450,000 clones, approximately 10% of them appearing once. Germline V lookup: CDR1 MDHEN, CDR2 SYDVKM. V lost 3 bases, J lost 6 bases, and 20 bases lay in between. The length of the CDR3 is 17 residues. For this clone: Its target is unknown.

Sequences were obtained from naive CD4+ T cells from blood. The rearrangement uses TRBV28 and TRBJ2-2, with D maybe TRBD2 (5 bases). This sequence originates from a woman younger than 30 in good health. This chain's CDR3 is CASSLKAVNRPPGELFF. The CDR3 nucleotides are TGTGCCAGCAGTTTGAAAGCGGTAAATCGGCCGCCCGGGGAGCTGTTTTTT.